Detailed here is one T cell receptor (beta chain). The data were taken from a study of T cell responses to AZD1222 COVID-19 vaccine. TCRdb keeps only in-frame clones here, not all; method: immunoSEQ multiplex PCR. Altogether 90,000 to 150,000 clones are present, 88% being singletons, with the ten largest covering approximately 3.5%. Per germline, CDR1 SGDLS and CDR2 YYNGEE. Trimming at V came to 0 bases and at J to 5 bases, leaving 5 bases not matched to a gene. The CDR3 covers 16 residues. This sequence originates from an adult who received the AZD1222 COVID-19 vaccine. J is TRBJ1-6 and V is TRBV9; TRBD1 agrees at 7 bases. The sample here was peripheral blood, taken 28 days after the second AZD1222 dose. The CDR3 coding sequence is TGTGCCAGCAGCGTAGAGGGGGCAAGTCATAATTCACCCCTCCACTTT. Translating it yields CASSVEGASHNSPLHF.